The rows below give T cell receptor beta chains drawn from one sample of a study of metastatic and nonmetastatic thyroid tumors. TCRdb reanalyzed the PCR reads via MiXCR. The table lists about 12,000 clones, roughly 29% of them singletons. Sequenced: tumor tissue. All receptors derive from a female donor with papillary thyroid cancer or a benign thyroid nodule (not recorded which). Some clones in this sample may be carry-over from other donors' samples. CDR3s include the opening cysteine and the closing phenylalanine or tryptophan. D genes are given only for firm matches. The size field is filled for only some rows; it gives once, few, many or a size class.

TRBV2	NA	NA	TRBJ2-7	12	CASSDVSYEQYF	TGTGCCAGCAGTGACGTAAGTTACGAGCAGTACTTC
TRBV20-1	NA	NA	TRBJ2-7	12	CSARSQGYEQYF	TGCAGTGCTAGATCCCAGGGCTACGAGCAGTACTTC
TRBV5-1	many	NA	TRBJ2-2	14	CASSLAGGPGELFF	TGCGCCAGCAGCTTGGCCGGCGGCCCCGGGGAGCTGTTTTTT
TRBV30	NA	NA	TRBJ2-7	17	CAWAPRLPGTVEWEQYF	TGTGCCTGGGCCCCTCGTCTCCCGGGAACGGTCGAATGGGAGCAGTACTTC
TRBV20-1	many	NA	TRBJ1-4	14	CSARDPSQNEKLFF	TGCAGTGCTAGAGATCCGAGTCAAAATGAAAAACTGTTTTTT
TRBV9	many	NA	TRBJ2-1	16	CASSPRLVSSYNEQFF	TGTGCCAGCAGCCCTCGACTGGTGAGCTCCTACAATGAGCAGTTCTTC
TRBV24-1	few	NA	TRBJ2-1	16	CATSDPVGGAYNEQFF	TGTGCCACCAGTGACCCGGTAGGGGGGGCCTACAATGAGCAGTTCTTC
TRBV5-1	many	NA	TRBJ1-2	15	CASSTEQPSGSGYTF	TGCGCCAGCAGCACAGAACAGCCTTCAGGAAGCGGCTACACCTTC
TRBV11-1	many	NA	TRBJ1-3	18	CASSPLGRFFRDGGTIYF	TGTGCCAGCAGCCCCTTGGGTAGGTTTTTCAGAGACGGAGGCACCATATATTTT
TRBV5-1	medium-sized	TRBD1	TRBJ2-1	16	CASSFGDRGLYNEQFF	TGCGCCAGCAGCTTCGGCGACAGGGGCCTATACAATGAGCAGTTCTTC
TRBV27	few	NA	TRBJ2-7	15	CASSLYRVAMDEQYF	TGTGCCAGCAGTTTATACAGGGTCGCGATGGACGAGCAGTACTTC
TRBV20-1	NA	NA	TRBJ1-6	15	CSARGEAHGNSPLHF	TGCAGTGCTAGAGGGGAAGCACATGGTAATTCACCCCTCCACTTT
TRBV5-1	NA	NA	TRBJ1-6	16	CASSLEGSSYNSPLHF	TGCGCCAGCAGCTTGGAAGGTAGCTCCTATAATTCACCCCTCCACTTT
TRBV4-2	many	TRBD1	TRBJ2-2	17	CASSLSTGTGSAGELFF	TGTGCCAGCAGCCTTTCTACCGGGACAGGGTCGGCCGGGGAGCTGTTTTTT
TRBV25-1	NA	NA	TRBJ1-3	13	CASSEYTGNNIYF	TGTGCCAGTAGTGAATATACTGGAAACAACATATATTTT
TRBV6-1	NA	TRBD2	TRBJ2-7	13	CASVGGGFHEQYF	TGTGCCAGCGTCGGCGGGGGATTCCACGAGCAGTACTTC
TRBV6-1	few	TRBD2	TRBJ2-3	15	CASARTSGSTDTQYF	TGTGCCAGCGCCCGCACTAGCGGCAGCACAGATACGCAGTATTTT
TRBV20-1	many	NA	TRBJ2-5	15	CSARDLGVWRETQYF	TGCAGTGCTAGAGATCTGGGGGTCTGGAGAGAGACCCAGTACTTC
TRBV30	once	NA	TRBJ2-3	11	CAWTNTDTQYF	TGTGCCTGGACTAATACAGATACGCAGTATTTT
TRBV28	many	TRBD1	TRBJ1-2	17	CASRSGGGDSRFYGYTF	TGTGCCAGCAGGTCGGGAGGTGGGGACAGCCGATTCTATGGCTACACCTTC
TRBV15	many	NA	TRBJ1-1	15	CATSREDSMNTEAFF	TGTGCCACCAGCAGGGAGGACAGCATGAACACTGAAGCTTTCTTT
TRBV20-1	once	NA	TRBJ2-6	15	CSAEYGSAGANVLTF	TGCAGTGCTGAATACGGGTCGGCCGGGGCCAACGTCCTGACTTTC
TRBV7-2	NA	NA	TRBJ2-7	14	CASSLVQGPYEQYF	TGTGCCAGCAGCTTAGTTCAGGGACCCTACGAGCAGTACTTC
TRBV18	medium-sized	TRBD2	TRBJ2-7	13	CASSPTSIHEQYF	TGTGCCAGCTCACCGACTAGCATCCACGAGCAGTACTTC